This entry lists 8 T cell receptor beta chains sequenced from one sample in a study of T cells after yellow fever vaccination. TCRdb itself ran the 5' RACE reads through MiXCR, one entry per CDR3 protein. Of some 600,000 distinct CDR3 sequences in the sample, around an eighth were seen once. The material was PBMCs, obtained on the day of the yellow fever booster vaccination. These receptors all stem from a man aged 30 to 39 who received the YFV17D yellow fever vaccine.

This clonotype has only a few counts. The gene calls are TRBV4-3 and TRBJ2-7; the match to TRBD2 covers 9 bases. CDR3 size: 15 residues. Germline loops: CDR1 LGHNA, CDR2 YSLEER. The ends lost 1 base at V and 3 bases at J; junction bases unmatched: 4. The CDR3 nucleotides are TGCGCCAGCAGCCAAGGGGATAGCGGGAGCTACGAGCAGTACTTC. It translates to CASSQGDSGSYEQYF.

In its sample, this clonotype was seen a few times. V and J are TRBV12-3 or TRBV12-4 and TRBJ2-5; D is perhaps TRBD2 (5 bases). V lost 5 bases and J 1 base, leaving 14 bases between the germline ends. CDR3 length equals 15 residues. The CDR3 sequence: CASSPGGTSQETQYF. The CDR3 DNA follows: TGTGCCAGCAGTCCAGGAGGTACTAGCCAAGAGACCCAGTACTTC.

This clonotype was observed at least ten times. This rearrangement joins TRBV6-2 or TRBV6-3 to TRBJ1-2, with D possibly being TRBD1 (5 bases). Trimming removed 4 bases at V and 6 bases at J, with 12 bases between. CDR3 length: 13 residues. CDR1 is MNHEY, CDR2 SVGEGT, per germline. The CDR3 sequence is CASSSFRGHGYTF. CDR3 nucleotides: TGTGCCAGCAGTTCCTTCCGGGGCCATGGCTACACCTTC.

This clonotype was counted only a few times. The chain has TRBV19 and TRBJ2-3; 7 bases agree with TRBD2. The germline CDR1 and CDR2 sequences are LNHDA and SQIVND (reference sequence). The V segment lost 7 bases and the J segment 4 bases; nucleotides outside the gene matches: 11. The length of the CDR3 is 15 residues. In DNA, the CDR3 is TGTGCCAGTAATGGGTATGAGCGGGATGCAGATACGCAGTATTTT. The encoded protein is CASNGYERDADTQYF.

V usage is TRBV5-1 and J usage is TRBJ1-4; TRBD1 is a possible D gene (6 bases). This CDR3 is built from 17 residues. The V gene's germline CDR1 is SGHRS and CDR2 YFSETQ. Trimming removed 0 bases from V and 0 bases from J, with 12 bases in between. The CDR3 region is CASSLVGGQATNEKLFF. For the CDR3, the DNA is TGCGCCAGCAGCTTGGTGGGGGGACAAGCAACTAATGAAAAACTGTTTTTT. Supplemented by reference TRBV5-1 and TRBJ1-4, the full variable domain reads KAGVTQTPRYLIKTRGQQVTLSCSPISGHRSVSWYQQTPGQGLQFLFEYFSETQRNKGNFPGRFSGRQFSNSRSEMNVSTLELGDSALYLCASSLVGGQATNEKLFFGSGTQLSVL.

The V gene is TRBV20-1, the J gene TRBJ2-3; D is perhaps TRBD2 (6 bases). The CDR3 consists of 15 residues. CDR1 is DFQATT, CDR2 SNEGSKA, per germline (reference sequence). Trimming left V 4 bases short and J 0 bases short, with 14 bases between. This chain's CDR3 is CSATVSSESTDTQYF. The CDR3 region has the DNA TGCAGTGCTACGGTATCTAGCGAGAGCACAGATACGCAGTATTTT.

This clonotype was counted between two and nine times. V gene TRBV9 combines with J gene TRBJ1-6; possibly TRBD1 for D (5 bases). The V end was cut by 0 bases, the J end by 10 bases, with 20 bases between. This CDR3 contains 17 residues. The germline V gene has CDR1 SGDLS and CDR2 YYNGEE. The CDR3 coding sequence is TGTGCCAGCAGCGTAGGGGGCTCCCCGAGAGCGGAATCACCCCTCCACTTT. The encoded protein is CASSVGGSPRAESPLHF.

The chain is built from TRBV20-1 and TRBJ2-6; no reliable D call. Trimming pared 0 bases from V and 4 bases from J, leaving 10 bases between. This CDR3 contains 15 residues. Germline lookup yields CDR1 DFQATT and CDR2 SNEGSKA (reference sequence). The CDR3 bases are TGCAGTGCTAGAGATCAATGGACCGGGGCCAACGTCCTGACTTTC. This encodes CSARDQWTGANVLTF.